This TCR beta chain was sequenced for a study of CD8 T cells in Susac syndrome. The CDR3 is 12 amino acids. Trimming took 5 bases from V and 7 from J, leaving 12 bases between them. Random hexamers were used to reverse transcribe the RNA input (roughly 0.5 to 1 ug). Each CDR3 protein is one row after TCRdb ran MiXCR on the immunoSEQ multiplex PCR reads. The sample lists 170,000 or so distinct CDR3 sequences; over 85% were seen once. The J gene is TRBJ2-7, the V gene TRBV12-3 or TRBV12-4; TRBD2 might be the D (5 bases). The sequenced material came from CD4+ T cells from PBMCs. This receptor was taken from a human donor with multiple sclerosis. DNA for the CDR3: TGTGCCAGCAGTGCCCGGGAAAGAGAGCAGTACTTC. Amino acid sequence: CASSAREREQYF.